The rows below give T cell receptor beta chains drawn from one sample of a study of beta chain features in type 1 diabetes. Libraries were prepared by immunoSEQ multiplex PCR; TCRdb keeps only in-frame clonotypes and omits some of them. Of nearly 350,000 clones listed, 9.3% were seen once; the top ten hold roughly 1%. The sample comprised central memory CD4+ T cells from blood. The receptors were sampled from a young man with type 1 diabetes. CDR3s include the opening cysteine and the closing phenylalanine or tryptophan. D genes are given only for firm matches. Rows give clone size only sometimes, using once, few, many, or a class for an expanded clone.

j_call v_call d_call clone_size cdr3_nt cdr3_aa
TRBJ1-5 TRBV7-2 TRBD1 NA TGTGCCAGCAGCCTTGGGACAGTATATCAGCCCCAGCATTTT CASSLGTVYQPQHF
TRBJ2-3 TRBV5-1 TRBD1 NA TGCGCCAGCAGCGGAACCGGGACAGGGGGCGCAGATACGCAGTATTTT CASSGTGTGGADTQYF
TRBJ1-1 TRBV5-8 NA many TGTGCCAGCAGCTCTCTTCAGGGCAGGGGAGGAGAAGCTTTCTTT CASSSLQGRGGEAFF
TRBJ2-1 TRBV28 NA once TGTGCCAGCAGTTTGAACAATGAGCAGTTCTTC CASSLNNEQFF
TRBJ2-7 TRBV18 NA few TGTGCCAGCTCTCCTACCCATGGCGCCTACGAGCAGTACTTC CASSPTHGAYEQYF
TRBJ2-7 TRBV7-9 NA NA TGTGCCAGCAGCTGGCGACAGGATGACTACGAGCAGTACTTC CASSWRQDDYEQYF
TRBJ1-1 TRBV5-4 NA few TGTGCCAGCAGCTTGGAGTTGGCGAACACTGAAGCTTTCTTT CASSLELANTEAFF
TRBJ2-5 TRBV11-2 NA NA TGTGCCAGCAGCCAAGGGTTAGGGGCCCAAGAGACCCAGTACTTC CASSQGLGAQETQYF
TRBJ2-3 TRBV5-1 NA NA TGCGCCAGCAGCTTGGTGTCTTGGGGCCGCGGGGGCACAGATACGCAGTATTTT CASSLVSWGRGGTDTQYF
TRBJ1-4 TRBV7-9 TRBD1 NA TGTGCCAGCAGCTCCGGGACAGGCCGCAATGAAAAACTGTTTTTT CASSSGTGRNEKLFF
TRBJ1-4 TRBV7-2 TRBD1 NA TGTGCCAGCAGCCTGGACAGGGGGGATGAAAAACTGTTTTTT CASSLDRGDEKLFF
TRBJ2-3 TRBV9 NA few TGTGCCAGCAGCGTAACAGGGCCTACGGCAGATACGCAGTATTTT CASSVTGPTADTQYF
TRBJ1-4 TRBV19 NA few TGTGCCAGTACCTCCCGGCAAAGAAATGAAAAACTGTTTTTT CASTSRQRNEKLFF
TRBJ1-2 TRBV25-1 NA NA TGTGCCAGCGCGGGACATTTCTCGGGGGAGGGCTACACCTTC CASAGHFSGEGYTF
TRBJ1-5 TRBV9 NA NA TGTGCCAGCAGCACAGGGTTGGGGAATCAGCCCCAGCATTTT CASSTGLGNQPQHF
TRBJ2-5 TRBV18 TRBD1 few TGTGCCAGCTCACCGCGTCGGACAGGGGGGCCAGAGACCCAGTACTTC CASSPRRTGGPETQYF
TRBJ2-1 TRBV9 NA NA TGTGCCAGCAGCCCGGGAGTGGGGAGCTCCTACAATGAGCAGTTCTTC CASSPGVGSSYNEQFF
TRBJ1-1 TRBV19 NA NA TGTGCCAGTAAGGGTCGCCAGGAGGGTGCTGAAGCTTTCTTT CASKGRQEGAEAFF
TRBJ1-1 TRBV25-1 NA NA TGTGCCAGCAGTGAGGGAGGGCTTGGCACTGAAGCTTTCTTT CASSEGGLGTEAFF
TRBJ2-2 TRBV19 NA many TGTGCCAGTAGTCTACGGGGGGCCACCGGGGAGCTGTTTTTT CASSLRGATGELFF
TRBJ2-7 TRBV6-5 NA NA TGTGCCAGCAGTTACTCTATAGGTAGCAGCGGCTACGAGCAGTACTTC CASSYSIGSSGYEQYF
TRBJ1-5 TRBV19 NA NA TGTGCCAGTAGTATAAGGTGGAATCAGCCCCAGCATTTT CASSIRWNQPQHF
TRBJ1-2 TRBV7-2 NA NA TGTGCCAGCAGCTCCAGCCGGGACCACTATGGCTACACCTTC CASSSSRDHYGYTF
TRBJ2-1 TRBV7-9 NA NA TGTGCCAGCAGCTTAGCATTACTTTACAATGAGCAGTTCTTC CASSLALLYNEQFF
TRBJ2-1 TRBV11-3 NA NA TGTGCCAGCAGCCCCCTGGGGGGGGGCGAGCAGTTCTTC CASSPLGGGEQFF
TRBJ1-2 TRBV10-2 NA NA TGCGCCAGCGGCGGCCAGGGAGTTGGTGGCTACACCTTC CASGGQGVGGYTF
TRBJ1-1 TRBV11-2 TRBD1 few TGTGCCAGCAGGGACAGGGGGACTGAAGCTTTCTTT CASRDRGTEAFF
TRBJ2-6 TRBV19 NA few TGTGCCAGTAGGCCCACAGGATTGCGCTCTGGGGCCAACGTCCTGACTTTC CASRPTGLRSGANVLTF
TRBJ2-2 TRBV7-2 NA NA TGTGCCAGCAGCTTAGTGGGCGTGGGTACCGGGGAGCTGTTTTTT CASSLVGVGTGELFF
TRBJ1-6 TRBV5-1 TRBD1 few TGCGCCAGCAGCCAAGATCCAGGACAGGGAGATTCACCCCTCCACTTT CASSQDPGQGDSPLHF
TRBJ2-5 TRBV25-1 NA NA TGTGCCAGCAGTGAATATCGGGGGCGGGAGACCCAGTACTTC CASSEYRGRETQYF
TRBJ2-3 TRBV9 NA many TGTGCCAGCAGCGGGGGGAGCCAAAGAGATACGCAGTATTTT CASSGGSQRDTQYF
TRBJ2-7 TRBV11-2 TRBD1 few TGTGCCAGCAGCTTAGCTGGCGGACAGGGCCACGAGCAGTACTTC CASSLAGGQGHEQYF
TRBJ2-2 TRBV6-6 NA few TGTGCCAGCAGACTGAACACCGGGGAGCTGTTTTTT CASRLNTGELFF
TRBJ1-1 TRBV30 NA few TGTGCCTGGACCTACATGTACACTGAAGCTTTCTTT CAWTYMYTEAFF
TRBJ1-1 TRBV30 NA few TGTGCCTGGAACCCCGGGACACCGAACACTGAAGCTTTCTTT CAWNPGTPNTEAFF
TRBJ2-1 TRBV4-1 TRBD2 NA TGCGCCAGCAGCCAAGTTAGCGGGGGGGATGATGAGCAGTTCTTC CASSQVSGGDDEQFF
TRBJ2-6 TRBV7-2 TRBD1 NA TGTGCCAGCAGCACCCACGCAGGGGGTGGGGCCAACGTCCTGACTTTC CASSTHAGGGANVLTF
TRBJ1-2 TRBV5-4 NA NA TGTGCCAGCAGCCATCCTGCCACTAATGGCTACACCTTC CASSHPATNGYTF
TRBJ1-2 TRBV30 NA NA TGTGCCTGGAGGCTAGCAGGCGTCCAGGGGGGCTACACCTTC CAWRLAGVQGGYTF
TRBJ1-1 TRBV10-2 TRBD1 NA TGCGCCAGCAGTGAGTCAGGGGGCTACAACACTGAAGCTTTCTTT CASSESGGYNTEAFF
TRBJ2-5 TRBV11-2 NA NA TGTGCCAGCAGCTTAGTCGTGGGGAATCCCCAAGAGACCCAGTACTTC CASSLVVGNPQETQYF
TRBJ2-5 TRBV7-9 NA many TGTGCCAGCAGCTTAGCTTGGGAGACCCAGTACTTC CASSLAWETQYF
TRBJ2-3 TRBV11-2 TRBD2 few TGTGCCAGCAGCCAGACGGGGGGGGCCGAGACAGATACGCAGTATTTT CASSQTGGAETDTQYF
TRBJ2-6 TRBV7-2 TRBD1 few TGTGCCAGCAGCGCCCGGACAGGGGGCGCATCTGGGGCCAACGTCCTGACTTTC CASSARTGGASGANVLTF
TRBJ2-1 TRBV7-2 NA NA TGTGCCAGCAGCTTAGCGGGGGGATACAATGAGCAGTTCTTC CASSLAGGYNEQFF
TRBJ2-1 TRBV6-6 TRBD1 NA TGTGCCAGCATCGACAGGGACAATGAGCAGTTCTTC CASIDRDNEQFF
TRBJ2-2 TRBV2 NA few TGTGCCAGCAGCCCCGGGACTCGGGGGGAGCTGTTTTTT CASSPGTRGELFF
TRBJ2-1 TRBV29-1 NA few TGCAGCGTGACAGGCCAAAGCTCCTACAATGAGCAGTTCTTC CSVTGQSSYNEQFF
TRBJ2-1 TRBV6-5 TRBD2 few TGTGCCAGCAGTCAAGCCGGCGGGAGGGAGCAGTTCTTC CASSQAGGREQFF
TRBJ2-5 TRBV7-9 NA NA TGTGCCAGCAGCTTATCCGCGGCGACCCAGTACTTC CASSLSAATQYF
TRBJ2-7 TRBV7-9 TRBD2 many TGTGCCAGCAGCTACGGGACTAGATACTACGAGCAGTACTTC CASSYGTRYYEQYF